The rows below give T cell receptor beta chains drawn from one sample of a study of PD-1 blockade in classical Hodgkin lymphoma. Here immunoSEQ multiplex PCR was the method, and the copy in TCRdb shows in-frame clones only, minus some. The sample includes tens of thousands of clones, around 80% of them seen just once. The sequencing used CD4+ T cells from blood, collected before the fourth cycle of nivolumab. The receptors stem from a human donor with classical Hodgkin lymphoma. The CDR3 runs from the conserved cysteine through the conserved F or W. Fields, in order: clone size, D gene, J gene, V gene, CDR3 DNA, CDR3 protein. The D gene is left open where the match is weak. Clone size, where shown, is once, few, many, or a class for clones that have expanded.

clone_size: few; d_call: NA; j_call: TRBJ1-5; v_call: TRBV5-1; cdr3_nt: TGCGCCAGCAGCTTGGCCCCGGGGCTAAATCAGCCCCAGCATTTT; cdr3_aa: CASSLAPGLNQPQHF
clone_size: NA; d_call: NA; j_call: TRBJ1-6; v_call: TRBV5-1; cdr3_nt: TGCGCCAGCAGCTTGGACCGGGGGAATAATTCACCCCTCCACTTT; cdr3_aa: CASSLDRGNNSPLHF
clone_size: once; d_call: NA; j_call: TRBJ2-5; v_call: TRBV7-9; cdr3_nt: TGTGCCAGCAGCTTAAGGGGGTTGGAGACCCAGTACTTC; cdr3_aa: CASSLRGLETQYF
clone_size: once; d_call: NA; j_call: TRBJ2-3; v_call: TRBV5-1; cdr3_nt: TGCGCCAGCAGCTTAGGTGGGGCAGATACGCAGTATTTT; cdr3_aa: CASSLGGADTQYF
clone_size: NA; d_call: TRBD1; j_call: TRBJ2-7; v_call: TRBV5-1; cdr3_nt: TGCGCCAGCAGCTTGGACCCCGGGACAGCAACTTACGAGCAGTACTTC; cdr3_aa: CASSLDPGTATYEQYF
clone_size: NA; d_call: NA; j_call: TRBJ1-4; v_call: TRBV19; cdr3_nt: TGTGCCAGTACTTTGGCGGGCCTTGGAGAAAAACTGTTTTTT; cdr3_aa: CASTLAGLGEKLFF
clone_size: NA; d_call: NA; j_call: TRBJ1-6; v_call: TRBV5-1; cdr3_nt: TGCGCCAGCAGCTTGGGGGTTACAACACCCCTCCACTTT; cdr3_aa: CASSLGVTTPLHF
clone_size: once; d_call: NA; j_call: TRBJ2-7; v_call: TRBV6-1; cdr3_nt: TGTGCCAGCAGATTAGGGATCGGCTACGAGCAGTACTTC; cdr3_aa: CASRLGIGYEQYF
clone_size: NA; d_call: NA; j_call: TRBJ2-4; v_call: TRBV4-2; cdr3_nt: TGTGCCAGCAGCCAGGATTTACGGACACCGAAAAACATTCAGTACTTC; cdr3_aa: CASSQDLRTPKNIQYF
clone_size: NA; d_call: TRBD2; j_call: TRBJ2-5; v_call: TRBV5-1; cdr3_nt: TGCGCCAGCGGGACTAGCGGGGGGGAAGAGACCCAGTACTTC; cdr3_aa: CASGTSGGEETQYF
clone_size: once; d_call: NA; j_call: TRBJ2-5; v_call: TRBV5-1; cdr3_nt: TGCGCCAGCAGCTTCGAGATACCCGGGGAGACCCAGTACTTC; cdr3_aa: CASSFEIPGETQYF
clone_size: NA; d_call: TRBD2; j_call: TRBJ2-3; v_call: TRBV7-9; cdr3_nt: TGTGCCAGCAGACACCCCATAGCGGGGTCCACAGATACGCAGTATTTT; cdr3_aa: CASRHPIAGSTDTQYF
clone_size: NA; d_call: NA; j_call: TRBJ2-1; v_call: TRBV6-6; cdr3_nt: TGTGCCAGCAGGACGGACAGAAGCTACAATGAGCAGTTCTTC; cdr3_aa: CASRTDRSYNEQFF
clone_size: NA; d_call: TRBD2; j_call: TRBJ2-1; v_call: TRBV6-1; cdr3_nt: TGTGCCAGCAGTGACTTCCTCGCGGGGGCCTACAATGAGCAGTTCTTC; cdr3_aa: CASSDFLAGAYNEQFF
clone_size: NA; d_call: NA; j_call: TRBJ1-3; v_call: TRBV13; cdr3_nt: TGTGCCAGCTCTCATAGAGCCGGAAACACCATATATTTT; cdr3_aa: CASSHRAGNTIYF
clone_size: NA; d_call: TRBD2; j_call: TRBJ2-7; v_call: TRBV5-5; cdr3_nt: TGTGCCAGCAGCTTGAGTAGCGGGGCCTCCTACGAGCAGTACTTC; cdr3_aa: CASSLSSGASYEQYF
clone_size: NA; d_call: TRBD1; j_call: TRBJ1-1; v_call: TRBV11-2; cdr3_nt: TGTGCCAGCAGCTTCTCACAGGGGGCTAGCTCTGAAGCTTTCTTT; cdr3_aa: CASSFSQGASSEAFF
clone_size: NA; d_call: TRBD2; j_call: TRBJ2-3; v_call: TRBV5-4; cdr3_nt: TGTGCCAGCAGCTTGGACGGGCTAGCGGGGGAAGCTACGCAGTATTTT; cdr3_aa: CASSLDGLAGEATQYF
clone_size: NA; d_call: NA; j_call: TRBJ1-3; v_call: TRBV10-2; cdr3_nt: TGCGCCAGCAGTGCTTTAAGGGGCAGGGAAGACGGAAACACCATATATTTT; cdr3_aa: CASSALRGREDGNTIYF
clone_size: few; d_call: TRBD1; j_call: TRBJ2-2; v_call: TRBV5-1; cdr3_nt: TGCGCCAGCGCTACGACAGGGGCCTCGAACACCGGGGAGCTGTTTTTT; cdr3_aa: CASATTGASNTGELFF
clone_size: NA; d_call: TRBD2; j_call: TRBJ2-3; v_call: TRBV5-1; cdr3_nt: TGCGCCAGCAGCTTGGCCGGGGGGAGCACAGATACGCAGTATTTT; cdr3_aa: CASSLAGGSTDTQYF
clone_size: NA; d_call: TRBD1; j_call: TRBJ1-6; v_call: TRBV29-1; cdr3_nt: TGCAGCGTGGGGGACAGGGTGAATTCACCCCTCCACTTT; cdr3_aa: CSVGDRVNSPLHF